This TCR beta chain was observed in a study of blood T cell repertoires in COVID-19. Clones were sequenced by immunoSEQ multiplex PCR, and TCRdb holds only the in-frame ones, with some missing. The table includes some 150,000 clones, about 85% detected once. V gave up 6 bases and J gave up 4 bases; unmatched junction bases: 4. The CDR3 length is 13 residues. CDR1 is MNHEY and CDR2 is SMNVEV in the germline V gene (reference sequence). Enrollees, about 18 to 100 years old, lived in approximately 25 US areas. The sequenced sample consisted of PBMCs or T cells enriched from blood (not recorded which). The J gene is TRBJ1-2, the V gene TRBV27; 8 bases are a match to TRBD1. The source of this sequence is a woman in her thirties or forties who had recovered from COVID-19. For the CDR3, the DNA is TGTGCCAGCAGCCGCGGGACAGGCTATGGCTACACCTTC. Encoded protein: CASSRGTGYGYTF.